This TCR beta chain was documented in a study of blood T cell repertoires in COVID-19. Germline CDR1 SGHAT, CDR2 FQDESV (reference sequence). CDR3 length: 13 amino acids. The V end was cut by 3 bases, the J end by 2 bases, with 8 bases between. Clones were sequenced by immunoSEQ multiplex PCR, and TCRdb holds only the in-frame ones, with some missing. The table has 250,000 to 300,000 clones, over 70% seen once. Sequencing used peripheral blood. This rearrangement joins TRBV11-1 to TRBJ2-7, with D unresolved. This clonotype was obtained from a woman in her thirties or forties who had recovered from COVID-19. The CDR3 region has the DNA TGTGCCAGCAGCTTGAACGGAGCCTACGAGCAGTACTTC. This translates into CASSLNGAYEQYF. The entire variable domain, with the rest obtained from reference TRBV11-1 and TRBJ2-7, is as follows: EAEVAQSPRYKITEKSQAVAFWCDPISGHATLYWYRQILGQGPELLVQFQDESVVDDSQLPKDRFSAERLKGVDSTLKIQPAELGDSAMYLCASSLNGAYEQYFGPGTRLTVT.